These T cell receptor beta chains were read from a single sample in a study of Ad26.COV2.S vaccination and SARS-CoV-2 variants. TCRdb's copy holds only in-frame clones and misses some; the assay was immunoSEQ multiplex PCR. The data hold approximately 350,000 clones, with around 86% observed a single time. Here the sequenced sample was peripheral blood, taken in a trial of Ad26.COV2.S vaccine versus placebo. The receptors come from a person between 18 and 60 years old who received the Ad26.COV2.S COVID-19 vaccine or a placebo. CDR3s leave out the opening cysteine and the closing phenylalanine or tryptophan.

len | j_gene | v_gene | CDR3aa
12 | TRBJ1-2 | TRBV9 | ASSVARTGPGYT
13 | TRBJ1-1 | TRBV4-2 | ASSPRGGGNTEAF
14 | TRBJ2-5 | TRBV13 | ASSSRGAGAQETQY
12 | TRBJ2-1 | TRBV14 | ASSQYSGGLEQF
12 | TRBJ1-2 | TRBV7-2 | ASSLRSEGDGYT
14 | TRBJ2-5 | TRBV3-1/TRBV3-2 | ASSVHPGTGQETQY
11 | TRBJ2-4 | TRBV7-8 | ASSLAFGDIQY
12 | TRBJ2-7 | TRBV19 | ASSIGEGSYEQY
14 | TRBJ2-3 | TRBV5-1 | ASSLVTDQRTDTQY
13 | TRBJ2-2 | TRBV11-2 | ASSQMGPVTGELF
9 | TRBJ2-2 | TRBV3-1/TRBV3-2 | ASRLGGELF
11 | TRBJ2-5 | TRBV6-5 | ASSYYRQETQY
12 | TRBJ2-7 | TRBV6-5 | ASSYDRGSYEQY
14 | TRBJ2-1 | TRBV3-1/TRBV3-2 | ASKQRRQLGYNEQF
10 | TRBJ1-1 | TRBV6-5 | ASRQGYTEAF
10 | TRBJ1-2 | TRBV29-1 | SVERGARGYT
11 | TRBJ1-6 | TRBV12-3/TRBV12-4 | ASSSGYNSPLH
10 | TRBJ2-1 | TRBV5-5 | ASSLPGQEQF
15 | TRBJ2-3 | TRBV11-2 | ASSLKRGVLGTDTQY
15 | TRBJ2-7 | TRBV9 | ASSVSTLGRGSYEQY
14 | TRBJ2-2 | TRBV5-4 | ASSLGGVLDTGELF
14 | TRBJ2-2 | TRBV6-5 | ASSYTGTPNTGELF
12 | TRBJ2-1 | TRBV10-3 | AISTGTRPNEQF
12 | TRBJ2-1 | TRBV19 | ASTRDRGENEQF
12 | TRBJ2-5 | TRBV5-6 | ASSNSGVQETQY
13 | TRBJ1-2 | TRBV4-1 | ASSQALGLFYGYT
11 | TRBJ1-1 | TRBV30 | ACYRALNTEAF
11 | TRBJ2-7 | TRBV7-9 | ASSTAGQREQY
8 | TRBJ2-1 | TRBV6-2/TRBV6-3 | ASSNNEQF
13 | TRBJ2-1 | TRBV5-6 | ASSLAWGTDNEQF
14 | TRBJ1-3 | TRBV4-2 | ASSQGHYRVGNTIY
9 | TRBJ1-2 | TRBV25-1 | ASRTGQGYT
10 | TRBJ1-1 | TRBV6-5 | ASSDPNTEAF
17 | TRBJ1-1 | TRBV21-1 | ASSKYPRDRLTKNTEAF
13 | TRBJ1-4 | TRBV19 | ASSFYTATNEKLF
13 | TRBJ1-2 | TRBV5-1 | ASSLEASDESGYT
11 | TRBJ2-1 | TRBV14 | ASSQEGYNEQF
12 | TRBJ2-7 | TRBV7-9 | ASSPRQGWYEQY
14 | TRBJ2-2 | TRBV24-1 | ATSERTGRNTGELF
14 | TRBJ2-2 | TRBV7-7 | ASSLVAGANTGELF
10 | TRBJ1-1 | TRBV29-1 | SVGAGTGGTF
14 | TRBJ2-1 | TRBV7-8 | ASSLYGGDSYNEQF
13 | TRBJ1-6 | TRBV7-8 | ASSFRLVGWSPLH
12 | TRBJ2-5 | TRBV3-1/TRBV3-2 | ASSQGTGPETQY
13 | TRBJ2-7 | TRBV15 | ATSRDQGISYEQY